This TCR beta chain was sequenced for a study of shared clonotypes between healthy human individuals. Points from the study as a whole: Compared with clonotypes that all four donors shared, non-shared clonotypes had lower generation probabilities.

The V segment lost 5 bases and the J segment 4 bases; nucleotides outside the gene matches: 8. Germline V gene lookup returns CDR1 SGHTA and CDR2 FQGTGA. This CDR3 has 15 amino acids. This table comes from immunoSEQ multiplex PCR, and its TCRdb copy is limited to in-frame clones, with some not included. The sample records a few million clones, 85% to 95% being singletons. To note about this clone: The antigen is not known.

Sequencing input: naive CD4+ T cells from PBMCs. Regarding subset: CD45RA+ positively selected. The chain carries TRBV7-3 and TRBJ2-7, with TRBD2 identical over 10 bases. This TCR was recovered from a man younger than 35 in good health. Some clones in this sample may be carry-over from other donors' samples. The CDR3 reads CASSPSTSGSYEQYF. CDR3 DNA sequence: TGTGCCAGCAGCCCATCGACTAGCGGGTCTTACGAGCAGTACTTC.